These 14 T cell receptor beta chains were all obtained from the same sample, sequenced in a study of OX40 agonist ivuxolimab in advanced cancers. Some clones are missing from TCRdb's copy, which holds only in-frame ones; the method was immunoSEQ multiplex PCR. The sample consists of 65,000 to 90,000 clones, about 90% of them appearing once. Sequencing was performed on CD4+ or CD8+ T cells sorted from blood, taken in a trial of the OX40 agonist ivuxolimab. The receptors come from an adult with an advanced solid tumor such as melanoma, head and neck, liver or kidney cancer.

CDR3 residues: CASSLSGVSGETQYF. CDR3 DNA sequence: TGTGCCAGCAGCTTATCAGGAGTTTCCGGAGAGACCCAGTACTTC. The chain uses TRBV11-2 and TRBJ2-5; D remains unclear. This CDR3 region has 15 residues. Germline CDR1 and CDR2: SGHAT and FQNNGV. Deletions cut 2 bases from V and 4 bases from J, with 14 bases between.

The gene calls are TRBV29-1 and TRBJ1-1; no reliable D call. The germline gives CDR1 SQVTM, CDR2 ANQGSEA. V was pared by 4 bases and J by 3 bases, with 12 bases between. The CDR3 totals 13 residues. CDR3: CSVVPPDYTEAFF. The CDR3, as DNA: TGCAGCGTTGTTCCCCCCGATTACACTGAAGCTTTCTTT.

The V call is TRBV6-4, the J call TRBJ1-5; D is unclear. Trimming left V 6 bases short and J 0 bases short, with 15 bases between. CDR3 size: 16 residues. The germline CDR1 and CDR2 sequences are MRHNA and SNTAGT. DNA of the CDR3: TGTGCCAGCAGACCCCGGGTCTTAATTAGCAATCAGCCCCAGCATTTT. Its translation is CASRPRVLISNQPQHF.

This sequence joins TRBV4-1 and TRBJ1-1, with TRBD1 identical over 8 bases. Germline CDR1 is MGHRA and CDR2 is YSYEKL. This CDR3 is 11 amino acids long. Losses at the gene ends were 7 bases for V and 5 bases for J; bases not matched to a gene: 0. DNA for the CDR3: TGCGCCAGCAACAGGGGGACTGAAGCTTTCTTT. It translates to CASNRGTEAFF.

The chain is built from TRBV7-8 and TRBJ1-3, with TRBD1 matching over 7 bases. V was clipped by 1 base and J by 4 bases; unmatched bases: 7. The CDR3 consists of 16 residues. Germline V gives CDR1 SGHVS, CDR2 FQNEAQ. The CDR3 DNA sequence: TGTGCCAGCAGCTTAGGACAAACAGGGGTCGGAAACACCATATATTTT. This translates into CASSLGQTGVGNTIYF.

This chain connects TRBV2 to TRBJ2-3; 7 bases match TRBD2. Germline V lookup: CDR1 SNHLY, CDR2 FYNNEI. Trimming at V came to 4 bases and at J to 0 bases, leaving 7 bases not matched to a gene. The CDR3 is made up of 16 amino acids. The CDR3 sequence is CASSGEAGESTDTQYF. CDR3 sequence (DNA): TGTGCCAGCAGTGGCGAGGCGGGGGAGAGCACAGATACGCAGTATTTT.

CDR3 sequence: CASSYISGPSTDYEQYF. Here the CDR3 DNA reads TGTGCCAGCAGCTATATTAGCGGCCCTTCTACCGACTACGAGCAGTACTTC. The chain recombines TRBV7-6 with TRBJ2-7; weak D call: TRBD2 (6 bases). Per germline, CDR1 SGHVS and CDR2 FNYEAQ. Trimming removed 4 bases from V and 3 bases from J, with 22 bases in between. This CDR3 spans 17 amino acids.

The V gene is TRBV6-5, the J gene TRBJ2-5; D unresolved. There are 13 residues in the CDR3. The V and J ends lost 8 bases and 1 base respectively, with 11 bases between them. Germline V gives CDR1 MNHEY, CDR2 SVGAGI. The CDR3 loop reads CASGSDVQETQYF. CDR3 nucleotides: TGTGCCAGCGGATCGGACGTCCAAGAGACCCAGTACTTC.

The rearrangement links TRBV12-5 to TRBJ2-1, with 9 positions matching TRBD2. The CDR3 runs to 14 residues. After removal of 5 bases from V and 7 bases from J, the junction contained 6 bases not matched to a gene. CDR1 and CDR2 from the germline V gene are LGHNT and FRNRAP. CDR3 sequence reads: CASGPGLAWNEQFF. The CDR3 bases are TGTGCTAGTGGTCCCGGACTAGCGTGGAATGAGCAGTTCTTC.

Relative to its sample, this clone is medium-sized. The gene calls are TRBV6-6 and TRBJ1-6, with D perhaps TRBD1 (5 bases). The V end was cut by 0 bases, the J end by 9 bases, with 9 bases between. The V gene's germline CDR1 is MNHNY and CDR2 SVGAGI (reference sequence). The CDR3 is 14 amino acids. CDR3 coding DNA: TGTGCCAGCAGTTACTCACAGGAAGGTTCACCCCTCCACTTT. This translates into CASSYSQEGSPLHF.

The gene calls are TRBV25-1 and TRBJ2-5; no reliable D call. The DNA end favors TRBJ2-7, so the J call may be wrong. The CDR3 is 12 residues long. The V gene's germline CDR1 is MGHDK and CDR2 SYGVNS. The CDR3 reads CASDNGAYEQYF. DNA of the CDR3: TGTGCCAGCGACAATGGGGCCTACGAGCAGTACTTC.

V and J are TRBV10-1 and TRBJ1-4, with 9 bases lining up with TRBD1. CDR3 length equals 15 residues. CDR1 and CDR2 from the germline V gene are WNHNN and SYGVQD (reference sequence). V shed 2 bases, J shed 7 bases, and the junction held 5 bases outside the gene matches. The CDR3, as DNA: TGCGCCAGCAGTGAGCGGGACAGGGCGGGTGAAAAACTGTTTTTT. Protein product: CASSERDRAGEKLFF.

The chain links TRBV10-3 to TRBJ2-5, with D possibly being TRBD2 (7 bases). This CDR3 is 14 amino acids long. The V and J ends lost 4 bases and 5 bases respectively, with 14 bases between them. The germline V gene has CDR1 ENHRY and CDR2 SYGVKD. CDR3 bases: TGTGCCATCAGTGGGGTGCGGGGGCAGGAGACCCAGTACTTC. Amino acids: CAISGVRGQETQYF.

The gene calls are TRBV7-2 and TRBJ2-1; D is unclear. CDR1 is SGHTA and CDR2 is FQGNSA in the germline V gene. The CDR3 runs 16 residues. Trimming pared 1 base from V and 8 bases from J, leaving 18 bases between. In DNA, the CDR3 is TGTGCCAGCAGCTTAGTGCTGGTCCGAGGCGTCGATGAGCAGTTCTTC. Translated, it gives CASSLVLVRGVDEQFF.